This T cell receptor (beta chain) was sequenced in a study of cytomegalovirus exposure and HLA in healthy donors. The ends lost 3 bases at V and 11 bases at J; junction bases unmatched: 5. This CDR3 spans 13 amino acids. Germline V gives CDR1 LNHDA, CDR2 SQIVND (reference sequence). PCR primers comprised 60 Vbeta and 13 Jbeta primers. TCRdb's copy holds only in-frame clones and misses some; the assay was immunoSEQ multiplex PCR. The sample data list approximately 30,000 clones. This receptor was identified in a middle-aged woman in good health and CMV-seropositive. What was sequenced was PBMCs. The chain is built from TRBV19 and TRBJ1-4; 8 nucleotides align to TRBD1. The CDR3 spells CASSIVDREKLFF. The CDR3, as DNA: TGTGCCAGTAGTATTGTGGACAGGGAGAAACTGTTTTTT. Looking up the rest from reference TRBV19 and TRBJ1-4 gives the full variable domain: DGGITQSPKYLFRKEGQNVTLSCEQNLNHDAMYWYRQDPGQGLRLIYYSQIVNDFQKGDIAEGYSVSREKKESFPLTVTSAQKNPTAFYLCASSIVDREKLFFGSGTQLSVL.